The clone carrying this T cell receptor beta chain was seen a single time. The record originates from a study of blood T cell repertoires in COVID-19. Study background: The samples span acute and convalescent COVID-19 from the United States, Italy and Spain. PBMCs, B-cell-depleted T cells, or T cells were the source of the cDNA or gDNA that made up the material.

As handled by the study authors: Counts of nucleated cells, estimated from reference gene primer amplification, were obtained. The method was immunoSEQ multiplex PCR; TCRdb's version includes in-frame clones alone and lacks a portion of them. The D gene and trimming were derived from the DNA, and the V and J assignments and clone size from that table. The sample contains approximately 69,000 clones, 75% to 90% of which appear only once. The V gene's germline CDR1 is SNHLY and CDR2 FYNNEI. The CDR3 is 14 residues long. V was clipped by 8 bases and J by 2 bases, with 14 bases between them. This receptor was obtained from a human donor in a cohort sampled during active COVID-19. Input material: peripheral blood. The J gene is TRBJ2-3, the V gene TRBV2, with a possible D match to TRBD2 (6 bases). The chain's CDR3 is CASAALRDTDTQYF. The CDR3 DNA follows: TGTGCCAGCGCGGCGCTGCGGGACACAGATACGCAGTATTTT.